The next 9 T cell receptor beta chains were all read from a single sample in a study of blood T cell repertoires in COVID-19. Produced via immunoSEQ multiplex PCR; TCRdb's table is partial and in-frame only. The sample contains about 240,000 clones, 80% to 90% of which appear only once. The material sequenced was PBMCs or T cells enriched from blood (not recorded which). The receptors originated from a woman aged 35 to 49 who had been exposed to COVID-19.

This clone has just one count. Other DNA sequences within the sample encode an identical CDR3. The chain recombines TRBV7-2 with TRBJ1-1; the match to TRBD1 covers 7 bases. Trimming cost V 5 bases and J 2 bases; bases outside gene matches: 5. This CDR3 contains 14 residues. Germline lookup yields CDR1 SGHTA and CDR2 FQGNSA. The CDR3 DNA reads TGTGCCAGCAGCCGCGGGACAGTAAACACTGAAGCTTTCTTT. As protein: CASSRGTVNTEAFF. The whole variable domain, filled in from reference TRBV7-2 and TRBJ1-1, reads GAGVSQSPSNKVTEKGKDVELRCDPISGHTALYWYRQSLGQGLEFLIYFQGNSAPDKSGLPSDRFSAERTGGSVSTLTIQRTQQEDSAVYLCASSRGTVNTEAFFGQGTRLTVV.

The chain joins TRBV7-8 to TRBJ2-1; the match to TRBD2 covers 11 bases. This CDR3 is 16 amino acids long. The V segment lost 5 bases and the J segment 2 bases; nucleotides outside the gene matches: 5. Germline CDR1 and CDR2: SGHVS and FQNEAQ. CDR3 nucleotide sequence: TGTGCCAGCAGCCCCCTAGCGGGGGGTACCTACAATGAGCAGTTCTTC. It yields the protein CASSPLAGGTYNEQFF. The complete variable domain, with remaining parts taken from reference TRBV7-8 and TRBJ2-1, reads GAGVSQSPRYKVAKRGQDVALRCDPISGHVSLFWYQQALGQGPEFLTYFQNEAQLDKSGLPSDRFFAERPEGSVSTLKIQRTQQEDSAVYLCASSPLAGGTYNEQFFGPGTRLTVL.

This rearrangement joins TRBV24-1 to TRBJ2-5, with 9 bases matching TRBD2. Germline V gene sequence: CDR1 KGHDR, CDR2 SFDVKD. The CDR3 contains 15 residues. Losses at the gene ends were 2 bases for V and 4 bases for J; bases not matched to a gene: 4. In DNA, the CDR3 is TGTGCCACCAGTGATTCTCTAGCGGGGCCAGAGACCCAGTACTTC. As protein: CATSDSLAGPETQYF.

The rearrangement joins TRBV10-3 to TRBJ2-7; TRBD1 aligns across 7 bases. After removal of 2 bases from V and 2 bases from J, the junction contained 3 bases not matched to a gene. The CDR3 sequence is 14 residues long. CDR1 and CDR2 (germline): ENHRY, SYGVKD. The CDR3 is CAISEGTEAYEQYF. In DNA, the CDR3 is TGTGCCATCAGTGAGGGGACAGAAGCCTACGAGCAGTACTTC.

The J gene is TRBJ2-5, the V gene TRBV6-5, with D possibly matching TRBD2 (6 bases). Germline loops: CDR1 MNHEY, CDR2 SVGAGI. Trimming left V 4 bases short and J 4 bases short, with 16 bases between. The CDR3 is 15 residues long. CDR3 DNA: TGTGCCAGCAGTTTGGACCCCACCGGGAGAGAGACCCAGTACTTC. Translated, it gives CASSLDPTGRETQYF.

V gene TRBV5-4 combines with J gene TRBJ2-7; 7 bases are a match to TRBD1. V lost 0 bases to trimming and J lost 0 bases; unmatched junction nucleotides: 6. Germline-derived CDR1 and CDR2 are SGHNT and YYREEE (reference sequence). This CDR3 contains 16 residues. The CDR3 DNA reads as TGTGCCAGCAGCTTGGGGGACAGAATGAGCTCCTACGAGCAGTACTTC. This translates into CASSLGDRMSSYEQYF.

The sample holds one count of this clone. The chain combines TRBV11-1 with TRBJ1-1, with 8 positions matching TRBD1. The V gene's germline CDR1 is SGHAT and CDR2 FQDESV (reference sequence). This CDR3 region has 13 residues. V trimming: 6 bases; J trimming: 3 bases; junction bases outside the gene matches: 3. For the CDR3, the DNA is TGTGCCAGCAGGGTACAGGGGGACACTGAAGCTTTCTTT. Translation: CASRVQGDTEAFF. The entire variable domain, with the rest obtained from reference TRBV11-1 and TRBJ1-1, is as follows: EAEVAQSPRYKITEKSQAVAFWCDPISGHATLYWYRQILGQGPELLVQFQDESVVDDSQLPKDRFSAERLKGVDSTLKIQPAELGDSAMYLCASRVQGDTEAFFGQGTRLTVV.

This clone was recorded a few times. The V call is TRBV6-5, the J call TRBJ1-2; tentative D call: TRBD1 (5 bases). With 6 bases removed from V and 1 base from J, the gap between germline ends came to 15 bases. The CDR3 length is 15 residues. Germline CDR1 and CDR2: MNHEY and SVGAGI. The CDR3 loop is CASSRGRGINYGYTF. The CDR3 DNA sequence: TGTGCCAGCAGCCGCGGACGGGGGATTAACTATGGCTACACCTTC.

The chain couples TRBV7-9 to TRBJ2-2; D gene uncertain. The CDR3 has 12 residues. V was clipped by 5 bases and J by 5 bases, with 6 bases between them. Germline CDR1 reads SEHNR; CDR2 reads FQNEAQ (reference sequence). In DNA form, the CDR3 reads TGTGCCAGCAGCCCTCGGACCGGGGAGCTGTTTTTT. Translating gives CASSPRTGELFF. The variable domain in full, with the rest retrieved from reference TRBV7-9 and TRBJ2-2, is DTGVSQNPRHKITKRGQNVTFRCDPISEHNRLYWYRQTLGQGPEFLTYFQNEAQLEKSRLLSDRFSAERPKGSFSTLEIQRTEQGDSAMYLCASSPRTGELFFGEGSRLTVL.